This T cell receptor beta chain was profiled in a study of T cell repertoires in cytomegalovirus infection. Study details: CMV infection together with matching HLA type was indicated by public TCR beta signatures.

This clonotype was counted a few times. As yet, its antigen is unknown. The germline CDR1 and CDR2 sequences are LNHDA and SQIVND (reference sequence). V gave up 3 bases and J gave up 1 base; unmatched junction bases: 3. The CDR3 has 15 amino acids. MiXCR, run by TCRdb on the reads, gives a single entry per CDR3 protein. Of about 770,000 distinct CDR3 sequences in the sample, almost 30% are singletons; the top ten hold roughly 14%. Study observations and caveats: Within the response measured ex vivo, HLA-C-restricted CMV-specific TCR beta clonotypes were dominant. Accumulated public TCR beta family frequency recognized individuals carrying CMV together with the relevant HLA.

The chain employs TRBV19 and TRBJ2-3; TRBD2 aligns across 8 bases. This clonotype was obtained from a human donor in good health (CMV status not recorded). Some clones in this sample may be carry-over from other donors' samples. The material was cultured CD8+ T cells from PBMCs, obtained from culture after CMV antigen stimulation. DNA for the CDR3: TGTGCCAGTAGTATCCTAGCGGGTGGCACAGATACGCAGTATTTT. It codes for CASSILAGGTDTQYF.